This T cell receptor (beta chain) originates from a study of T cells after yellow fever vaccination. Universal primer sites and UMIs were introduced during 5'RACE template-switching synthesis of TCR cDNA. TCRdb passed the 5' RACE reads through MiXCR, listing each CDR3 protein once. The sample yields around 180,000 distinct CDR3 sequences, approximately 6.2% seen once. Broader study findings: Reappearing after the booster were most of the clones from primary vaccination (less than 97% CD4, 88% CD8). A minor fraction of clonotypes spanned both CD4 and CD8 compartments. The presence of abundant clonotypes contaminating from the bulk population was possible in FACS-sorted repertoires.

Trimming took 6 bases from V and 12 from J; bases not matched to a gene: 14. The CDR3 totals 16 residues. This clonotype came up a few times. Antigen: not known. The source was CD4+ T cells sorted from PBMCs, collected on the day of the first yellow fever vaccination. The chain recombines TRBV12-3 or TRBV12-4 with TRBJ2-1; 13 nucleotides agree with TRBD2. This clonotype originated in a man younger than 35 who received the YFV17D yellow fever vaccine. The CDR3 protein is CASRPRTSGGPEGQFF. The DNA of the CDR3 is TGTGCCAGCAGACCCCGGACTAGCGGGGGCCCTGAAGGGCAGTTCTTC.